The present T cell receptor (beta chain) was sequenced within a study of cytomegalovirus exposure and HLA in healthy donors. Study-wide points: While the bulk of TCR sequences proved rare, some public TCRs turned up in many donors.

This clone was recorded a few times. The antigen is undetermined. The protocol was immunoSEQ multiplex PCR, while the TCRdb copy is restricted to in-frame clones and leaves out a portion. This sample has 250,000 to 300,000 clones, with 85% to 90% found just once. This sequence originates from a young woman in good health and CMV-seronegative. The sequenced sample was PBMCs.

CDR3 sequence reads: CASSGEWGNQPQHF. The CDR3 DNA is TGTGCCAGCAGTGGGGAGTGGGGCAATCAGCCCCAGCATTTT. The chain combines TRBV2 with TRBJ1-5; D is undetermined. Germline lookup yields CDR1 SNHLY and CDR2 FYNNEI. This CDR3 has 14 amino acids. V was clipped by 4 bases and J by 2 bases, with 9 bases between them.